The text below deals with one T cell receptor (beta chain). Its antigen is unidentified. The data derive from a study of T cells in localized non-small cell lung cancer. Assay: immunoSEQ multiplex PCR; the TCRdb copy retains only in-frame clones and omits some. The sample gives more than 45,000 clones, 70% to 80% of which show up once; roughly 17% is in the top ten. The V and J ends lost 2 bases and 7 bases respectively, with 17 bases between them. This CDR3 contains 15 residues. The germline V gene has CDR1 SGHDN and CDR2 FVKESK. Study-wide results and caveats: Adjacent uninvolved lung tissue had the highest T cell clonality, exceeding tumor. Within adjacent lung there appeared a median approximately 60 of the top 100 tumor clones. Sequencing covered just one tumor region, so heterogeneity cannot be ruled out. Blood T cell density predicted longer survival; adjacent-lung clonality, shorter.

The input for sequencing was peripheral blood, taken before any cancer treatment. The source of this sequence is a man aged 35 to 69 with stage I squamous cell lung carcinoma. The chain has TRBV14 and TRBJ1-2; D possibly corresponds to TRBD1 (6 bases). The CDR3 DNA reads TGTGCCAGCAGCCAACTTGGGGGCGCCACGGGTGGCTACACCTTC. Protein: CASSQLGGATGGYTF. Supplemented by reference TRBV14 and TRBJ1-2, the full variable domain reads EAGVTQFPSHSVIEKGQTVTLRCDPISGHDNLYWYRRVMGKEIKFLLHFVKESKQDESGMPNNRFLAERTGGTYSTLKVQPAELEDSGVYFCASSQLGGATGGYTFGSGTRLTVV.